This passage covers 12 T cell receptor beta chains from one sample sequenced in a study of glioma-infiltrating T cells after dendritic cell vaccination. Data came from immunoSEQ multiplex PCR; TCRdb stores just in-frame clones and leaves some out. The table includes around 32,000 clones, roughly nine tenths detected once. The sequencing here drew on blood, taken before dendritic cell vaccination. These receptors came from a human donor with glioblastoma.

The chain uses TRBV7-6 and TRBJ2-7; TRBD1 matches at 9 bases. The DNA end is a closer match to TRBJ2-5, so the J assignment may be wrong. The CDR3 is 15 amino acids. The germline V gene has CDR1 SGHVS and CDR2 FNYEAQ. In DNA form, the CDR3 reads TGTGCCAGCAGCTTGGGGACAGGGCATGGAGAGACCCAGTACTTC. Protein product: CASSLGTGHGETQYF.

This chain joins TRBV5-1 and TRBJ2-5, with D possibly TRBD2 on 6 matching bases. The CDR3 extends over 15 amino acids. Germline values: CDR1 SGHRS, CDR2 YFSETQ. Between the trimmed V and J ends, which lost 0 bases and 4 bases, there was a span of 13 bases. The CDR3 sequence: CASSLGVGTGETQYF. The CDR3, as DNA: TGCGCCAGCAGCTTGGGGGTCGGGACTGGAGAGACCCAGTACTTC. The complete variable domain, with remaining parts taken from reference TRBV5-1 and TRBJ2-5, reads KAGVTQTPRYLIKTRGQQVTLSCSPISGHRSVSWYQQTPGQGLQFLFEYFSETQRNKGNFPGRFSGRQFSNSRSEMNVSTLELGDSALYLCASSLGVGTGETQYFGPGTRLLVL.

This chain connects TRBV13 to TRBJ2-2; no clear D. Germline CDR1 reads PRHDT; CDR2 reads FYEKMQ (reference sequence). The CDR3 consists of 18 residues. Trimming cost V 4 bases and J 0 bases, with 18 bases left between them. DNA for the CDR3: TGTGCCAGCAGCTCACTTAACCCGGTTCTGGCGAACACCGGGGAGCTGTTTTTT. Translating gives CASSSLNPVLANTGELFF. Filled out from reference TRBV13 and TRBJ2-2, the complete variable domain reads AAGVIQSPRHLIKEKRETATLKCYPIPRHDTVYWYQQGPGQDPQFLISFYEKMQSDKGSIPDRFSAQQFSDYHSELNMSSLELGDSALYFCASSSLNPVLANTGELFFGEGSRLTVL.

The chain's CDR3 is CSVLLGGAAETQYF. The CDR3 coding sequence is TGCAGCGTGCTTTTGGGGGGGGCCGCGGAGACCCAGTACTTC. The chain is built from TRBV29-1 and TRBJ2-5, with D possibly being TRBD2 (7 bases). Looked up from germline, CDR1 is SQVTM and CDR2 is ANQGSEA. The CDR3 runs to 14 residues. The ends were cut back, 6 bases at V and 5 bases at J, with 19 bases in the middle.

The chain employs TRBV7-6 and TRBJ2-3; 14 positions agree with TRBD2. Germline V gives CDR1 SGHVS, CDR2 FNYEAQ. Germline trimming cut 6 bases from V and 1 base from J; bases unmatched to any gene: 9. The length of the CDR3 is 18 residues. The CDR3 spells CASSLLGLAGAGTDTQYF. The CDR3 nucleotides read TGTGCCAGCAGTCTCTTGGGACTAGCGGGGGCGGGCACAGATACGCAGTATTTT.

This clone has just one count. The chain carries TRBV29-1 and TRBJ2-3; no clear D gene. V gave up 3 bases and J gave up 1 base, with 5 bases separating them. The germline gives CDR1 SQVTM, CDR2 ANQGSEA. This CDR3 is 12 amino acids long. Here the CDR3 DNA reads TGCAGCGTTGAGGGCGGCACAGATACGCAGTATTTT. Translating gives CSVEGGTDTQYF.

V and J are TRBV19 and TRBJ1-2, with TRBD1 identical over 9 bases. V was pared by 3 bases and J by 5 bases, with 7 bases of the junction left unmatched. Germline values: CDR1 LNHDA, CDR2 SQIVND (reference sequence). The CDR3 sequence is 15 residues long. The CDR3 region has the DNA TGTGCCAGTAGTATCTCGACAGGGGGATTGTATGGCTACACCTTC. It translates to CASSISTGGLYGYTF.

The CDR3 nucleotides are TGTGCCAGCAGCTTCCTTGTCGCGGGGGGGCGGTCAGATACGCAGTATTTT. Its protein is CASSFLVAGGRSDTQYF. V and J are TRBV7-2 and TRBJ2-3, with 9 bases that match TRBD2. The CDR3 runs to 17 residues. J was trimmed by 4 bases and V by 3 bases; bases with no gene match: 11. Looked up from germline, CDR1 is SGHTA and CDR2 is FQGNSA. Based on the CDR3 plus reference TRBV7-2 and TRBJ2-3, the full variable domain is GAGVSQSPSNKVTEKGKDVELRCDPISGHTALYWYRQSLGQGLEFLIYFQGNSAPDKSGLPSDRFSAERTGGSVSTLTIQRTQQEDSAVYLCASSFLVAGGRSDTQYFGPGTRLTVL.

V usage is TRBV4-1 and J usage is TRBJ2-1; 8 positions agree with TRBD2. Germline V gene sequence: CDR1 MGHRA, CDR2 YSYEKL. V lost 4 bases, J lost 13 bases, and 6 bases stayed unmatched. The CDR3 totals 12 residues. The CDR3 sequence is CASSLSGEDQFF. CDR3 in DNA: TGCGCCAGCAGCCTTAGCGGGGAGGATCAGTTCTTC.

This clone was seen just once. The gene calls are TRBV5-4 and TRBJ2-3; 7 positions match TRBD1. The V and J ends lost 7 bases and 2 bases, in that order; junction bases with no gene match: 10. Germline CDR1 is SGHNT and CDR2 is YYREEE (reference sequence). CDR3 length: 15 amino acids. This CDR3 is CASAARDSLTDTQYF. The CDR3 bases are TGTGCCAGCGCCGCTCGGGACAGCCTCACAGATACGCAGTATTTT.

The chain employs TRBV7-2 and TRBJ2-1; TRBD2 agrees at 10 bases. The CDR3 sequence is 17 residues long. CDR1 SGHTA and CDR2 FQGNSA come from the germline V gene. J lost 8 bases, V lost 4 bases, and 14 bases had no gene match. The CDR3 is CASSSISLSGGADEQFF. The CDR3 DNA is TGTGCCAGCAGCTCCATATCCCTCAGCGGGGGGGCTGATGAGCAGTTCTTC.

The chain recombines TRBV6-5 with TRBJ2-1; 10 bases are shared with TRBD1. The germline gives CDR1 MNHEY, CDR2 SVGAGI. V lost 4 bases to trimming and J lost 7 bases; unmatched junction nucleotides: 7. This CDR3 spans 15 amino acids. The CDR3 is CASSFGTGVGNEQFF. CDR3 in DNA: TGTGCCAGCAGTTTCGGGACAGGGGTAGGGAATGAGCAGTTCTTC.